These 28 T cell receptor beta chains came from one sample sequenced in a study of a mutant IDH1 vaccine in newly diagnosed glioma. Libraries were prepared by immunoSEQ multiplex PCR; TCRdb keeps only in-frame clonotypes and omits some of them. Seen here are roughly 50,000 clones, 60% to 85% observed once, and the top ten hold around 4.6%. Time point here: week 47, end of study. Topical imiquimod was applied with each vaccine dose, which held 300 ug of mutant IDH1 20-mer peptide. No antigen has been assigned to these receptors. The sequenced sample was PBMCs, obtained from a glioma patient whose treatment included an IDH1 peptide vaccine. These receptors were obtained from a woman aged 40-49 years with glioma. Some clones in this sample may be carry-over from other donors' samples.

The V call is TRBV7-8, the J call TRBJ2-2; 12 bases are a match to TRBD1. J gave up 7 bases and V 4 bases, and 7 bases lay outside the gene matches. CDR3 length equals 16 residues. Germline assignment: CDR1 SGHVS and CDR2 FQNEAQ. CDR3 DNA: TGTGCCAGCAGCTCCCGGGACAGGGGGCTTTACGGGGAGCTGTTTTTT. It translates to CASSSRDRGLYGELFF. Using reference TRBV7-8 and TRBJ2-2 for the parts outside the CDR3, the full variable domain is GAGVSQSPRYKVAKRGQDVALRCDPISGHVSLFWYQQALGQGPEFLTYFQNEAQLDKSGLPSDRFFAERPEGSVSTLKIQRTQQEDSAVYLCASSSRDRGLYGELFFGEGSRLTVL.

This clone was recorded only once. The chain is built from TRBV7-9 and TRBJ1-4, with 8 bases fitting TRBD1. CDR1 and CDR2 from the germline V gene are SEHNR and FQNEAQ (reference sequence). The CDR3 has 14 residues. Trimming at V came to 4 bases and at J to 8 bases, leaving 6 bases not matched to a gene. The CDR3 sequence is CASSSQGAGEKLFF. In DNA form, the CDR3 reads TGTGCCAGCAGCTCCCAGGGGGCGGGCGAAAAACTGTTTTTT.

The rearrangement joins TRBV5-1 to TRBJ2-3, with 15 bases that match TRBD2. The V and J ends lost 4 bases and 0 bases, in that order; junction bases with no gene match: 6. Germline V CDR1 and CDR2: SGHRS, YFSETQ. There are 18 residues in the CDR3. CDR3 nucleotides: TGCGCCAGCAGCAGTGGACTAGCGGGGGGGGTCAGCACAGATACGCAGTATTTT. It codes for CASSSGLAGGVSTDTQYF. Using reference TRBV5-1 and TRBJ2-3 for the parts outside the CDR3, the full variable domain is KAGVTQTPRYLIKTRGQQVTLSCSPISGHRSVSWYQQTPGQGLQFLFEYFSETQRNKGNFPGRFSGRQFSNSRSEMNVSTLELGDSALYLCASSSGLAGGVSTDTQYFGPGTRLTVL.

The J gene is TRBJ1-2, the V gene TRBV29-1; TRBD1 is a possible D gene (5 bases). The V and J ends lost 2 bases and 4 bases respectively, with 11 bases between them. This CDR3 is 13 amino acids long. Germline CDR1 SQVTM, CDR2 ANQGSEA. CDR3 in amino acids: CSVEPTELYGYTF. The CDR3 DNA reads TGCAGCGTTGAACCGACAGAGCTCTATGGCTACACCTTC.

The rearrangement joins TRBV2 to TRBJ1-5; D not certain. CDR3 length: 12 residues. Deletions cut 5 bases from V and 9 bases from J, with 11 bases between. CDR1 SNHLY and CDR2 FYNNEI come from the germline V gene. The CDR3 sequence is CASSLDMGPQHF. The CDR3 DNA follows: TGTGCCAGCAGTTTAGACATGGGGCCCCAGCATTTT.

The chain carries TRBV7-6 and TRBJ1-1; D is undetermined. Germline V gene lookup returns CDR1 SGHVS and CDR2 FNYEAQ. V lost 5 bases to trimming and J lost 5 bases, with 15 bases between them. The CDR3 extends over 14 amino acids. The CDR3 nucleotides read TGTGCCAGCAGCACGGTGACCGGGATGACTGAAGCTTTCTTT. Its protein product is CASSTVTGMTEAFF. Filled out from reference TRBV7-6 and TRBJ1-1, the complete variable domain reads GAGVSQSPRYKVTKRGQDVALRCDPISGHVSLYWYRQALGQGPEFLTYFNYEAQQDKSGLPNDRFSAERPEGSISTLTIQRTEQRDSAMYRCASSTVTGMTEAFFGQGTRLTVV.

The chain links TRBV5-1 to TRBJ2-1; no reliable D call. V lost 1 base to trimming and J lost 10 bases, with 9 bases between them. Germline lookup yields CDR1 SGHRS and CDR2 YFSETQ. The CDR3 sequence is 12 residues long. The CDR3 nucleotides read TGCGCCAGCAGCTTGAGAGGCGACGAGCAGTTCTTC. It encodes CASSLRGDEQFF.

This chain uses TRBV19 with TRBJ1-3; no firm D call. V gave up 5 bases and J gave up 0 bases, with 14 bases separating them. Germline V gene data show CDR1 as LNHDA and CDR2 as SQIVND (reference sequence). The length of the CDR3 is 16 residues. The CDR3 reads CASSPQTSYSGNTIYF. As DNA, the CDR3 is TGTGCCAGTAGTCCGCAGACTTCTTACTCTGGAAACACCATATATTTT.

This clone was seen more than once but under ten times. The V call is TRBV5-6, the J call TRBJ2-5, with unresolved D. Germline CDR1 reads SGHDT; CDR2 reads YYEEEE. The CDR3 covers 13 residues. V lost 2 bases, J lost 3 bases, and 8 bases lay in between. For the CDR3, the DNA is TGTGCCAGCAGCTTTGGTCAGAAAGAGACCCAGTACTTC. Translated: CASSFGQKETQYF.

V gene TRBV7-9 combines with J gene TRBJ1-1, with 9 nucleotides matching TRBD1. Germline V gene sequence: CDR1 SEHNR, CDR2 FQNEAQ (reference sequence). The V and J ends lost 4 bases and 5 bases, in that order; junction bases with no gene match: 14. This CDR3 is built from 17 residues. The CDR3 reads CASSSSTGGRERTEAFF. CDR3 bases: TGTGCCAGCAGCTCCTCGACAGGGGGTCGGGAGAGAACTGAAGCTTTCTTT.

J is TRBJ2-3 and V is TRBV9; TRBD1 matches 9 bases. This CDR3 has 16 amino acids. Germline CDR1 reads SGDLS; CDR2 reads YYNGEE. J gave up 3 bases and V 5 bases, and 10 bases lay outside the gene matches. In DNA form, the CDR3 reads TGTGCCAGCAGTCCGACTAGTGGACAGGGGACAGATACGCAGTATTTT. Its protein product is CASSPTSGQGTDTQYF.

The CDR3: CAIKGTGNTDTQYF. For the CDR3, the DNA is TGTGCCATCAAGGGGACAGGAAACACAGATACGCAGTATTTT. V usage is TRBV10-3 and J usage is TRBJ2-3; 8 bases line up with TRBD1. The CDR3 extends over 14 amino acids. Germline trimming cut 7 bases from V and 2 bases from J; bases unmatched to any gene: 5. Germline loops: CDR1 ENHRY, CDR2 SYGVKD.

The chain combines TRBV5-4 with TRBJ2-3; D uncertain. CDR3 length equals 13 residues. Looked up from germline, CDR1 is SGHNT and CDR2 is YYREEE (reference sequence). V was cut by 4 bases and J by 5 bases, with 11 bases left in between. CDR3: CASSPWGRDTQYF. CDR3 in DNA: TGTGCCAGCAGCCCGTGGGGTCGAGATACGCAGTATTTT.

The J gene is TRBJ2-5, the V gene TRBV6-5; tentatively, D is TRBD1 (6 bases). V was pared by 5 bases and J by 2 bases, with 15 bases between. Germline V gives CDR1 MNHEY, CDR2 SVGAGI. The CDR3 runs to 15 residues. The CDR3 region is CASSPPQGRQETQYF. The CDR3 DNA follows: TGTGCCAGCAGTCCCCCCCAGGGGCGTCAAGAGACCCAGTACTTC.

This clone was seen a few times. J is TRBJ2-7 and V is TRBV7-2; D remains unclear. Germline CDR1 reads SGHTA; CDR2 reads FQGNSA. The CDR3 consists of 14 residues. The V and J ends lost 5 bases and 3 bases respectively, with 14 bases between them. This CDR3 reads CASSPEVAYYEQYF. In DNA, the CDR3 is TGTGCCAGCAGCCCCGAGGTCGCATACTACGAGCAGTACTTC. The complete variable domain, with remaining parts taken from reference TRBV7-2 and TRBJ2-7, reads GAGVSQSPSNKVTEKGKDVELRCDPISGHTALYWYRQSLGQGLEFLIYFQGNSAPDKSGLPSDRFSAERTGGSVSTLTIQRTQQEDSAVYLCASSPEVAYYEQYFGPGTRLTVT.

This chain uses TRBV7-9 with TRBJ2-5; the match to TRBD2 covers 8 bases. From germline, CDR1 is SEHNR and CDR2 FQNEAQ (reference sequence). Trimming took 5 bases from V and 1 from J; bases not matched to a gene: 6. This CDR3 is built from 15 residues. The CDR3 protein is CASSNGSGIQETQYF. The DNA of the CDR3 is TGTGCCAGCAGCAACGGTAGCGGGATCCAAGAGACCCAGTACTTC. The entire variable domain, with the rest obtained from reference TRBV7-9 and TRBJ2-5, is as follows: DTGVSQNPRHKITKRGQNVTFRCDPISEHNRLYWYRQTLGQGPEFLTYFQNEAQLEKSRLLSDRFSAERPKGSFSTLEIQRTEQGDSAMYLCASSNGSGIQETQYFGPGTRLLVL.

This clone was found a few times. The rearrangement uses TRBV18 and TRBJ1-1; D might be TRBD1 (6 bases). Germline CDR1 and CDR2: KGHSH and LQKENI. V shed 0 bases and J shed 7 bases, with 12 bases lying between them. The CDR3 spans 14 residues. CDR3 bases: TGTGCCAGCTCACCACCAATGACGACAGGTGAAGCTTTCTTT. Protein product: CASSPPMTTGEAFF.

The J gene is TRBJ2-3, the V gene TRBV7-2; a possible D gene is TRBD2 (6 bases). This CDR3 comprises 15 residues. V gave up 3 bases and J gave up 3 bases, with 13 bases separating them. Germline V gives CDR1 SGHTA, CDR2 FQGNSA. CDR3 loop: CASSLGGGRTDTQYF. The CDR3 region has the DNA TGTGCCAGCAGCTTGGGGGGTGGTAGGACAGATACGCAGTATTTT.

In this sample, this clone turned up once. The chain is built from TRBV4-1 and TRBJ1-1; D is unresolved. The V gene lost 1 base and the J gene lost 4 bases, with 7 bases spanning the gap. The CDR3 length is 13 residues. Germline values: CDR1 MGHRA, CDR2 YSYEKL. The DNA for the CDR3 is TGCGCCAGCAGCCAAGGGGATGTCACTGAAGCTTTCTTT. This encodes CASSQGDVTEAFF.

This clone turned up a few times. Distinct nucleotide sequences in the sample also encode this CDR3. This rearrangement joins TRBV14 to TRBJ1-6; no firm D call. V was cut by 0 bases and J by 9 bases, with 12 bases left in between. From germline, CDR1 is SGHDN and CDR2 FVKESK. This CDR3 region has 15 residues. The CDR3 spells CASSQDPPGRSPLHF. In nucleotides, the CDR3 is TGTGCCAGCAGCCAAGATCCTCCGGGTCGTTCACCCCTCCACTTT.

This rearrangement joins TRBV19 to TRBJ2-5, with 10 bases fitting TRBD1. CDR3 size: 17 residues. Germline assignment: CDR1 LNHDA and CDR2 SQIVND (reference sequence). J was trimmed by 5 bases and V by 2 bases; bases with no gene match: 11. The CDR3 DNA reads TGTGCCAGTAGTATAACAAACGACAGGGGGCGAGTGGAGACCCAGTACTTC. The encoded protein is CASSITNDRGRVETQYF.

This clone was found a few times. The V gene is TRBV5-5, the J gene TRBJ2-7; TRBD1 matches at 8 bases. With 6 bases clipped from V and 2 bases from J, the junction kept 7 bases outside the gene matches. Germline V CDR1 and CDR2: SGHKS, YYEKEE (reference sequence). This CDR3 region has 14 residues. The CDR3, as DNA: TGTGCCAGCATCGACAGGGGTAGTACCTACGAGCAGTACTTC. Its protein product is CASIDRGSTYEQYF.

This clone was recorded only once. The V and J genes are TRBV30 and TRBJ2-3, with a possible D match to TRBD2 (7 bases). The germline V gene encodes CDR1 GTSNPN and CDR2 SVGIG (reference sequence). This CDR3 is 11 amino acids long. CDR3 DNA: TGTATAGGGGGGGTTGCAGATACGCAGTATTTT. Translation gives CIGGVADTQYF.

Comment on this clone: A much larger clone differs from this one at a single base, so this may be a read error. Other nucleotide sequences from this sample produce the same CDR3. This chain joins TRBV9 and TRBJ2-3, with 12 bases matching TRBD2. Looked up from germline, CDR1 is SGDLS and CDR2 is YYNGEE. The V gene end was trimmed by 3 bases and the J gene end by 2 bases; junction bases not matched to a gene: 4. The CDR3 sequence is 16 residues long. CDR3 sequence reads: CASSGGTSGLTDTQYF. CDR3 nucleotide sequence: TGTGCCAGCAGCGGAGGGACTAGCGGGCTCACAGATACGCAGTATTTT.

This rearrangement joins TRBV7-2 to TRBJ2-4, with TRBD2 matching 9 bases. There are 17 residues in the CDR3. The V segment lost 5 bases and the J segment 0 bases; nucleotides outside the gene matches: 8. Germline V gives CDR1 SGHTA, CDR2 FQGNSA. The CDR3 region has the DNA TGTGCCAGCAGCCAGACATGGACTAGCGCAGCCAAAAACATTCAGTACTTC. This sequence encodes CASSQTWTSAAKNIQYF.

The J gene is TRBJ2-5, the V gene TRBV2; D is perhaps TRBD1 (5 bases). Germline CDR1 is SNHLY and CDR2 is FYNNEI. CDR3 length: 12 residues. V gave up 3 bases and J gave up 5 bases, with 7 bases separating them. The chain's CDR3 is CASSEKGETQYF. DNA for the CDR3: TGTGCCAGCAGTGAGAAGGGGGAGACCCAGTACTTC.

This clone was counted only a few times. The chain uses TRBV30 and TRBJ2-2; no clear D gene. This CDR3 region has 13 residues. V lost 4 bases and J 4 bases, leaving 10 bases between the germline ends. The germline gives CDR1 GTSNPN, CDR2 SVGIG (reference sequence). CDR3: CAWKRALTGELFF. The CDR3 coding sequence is TGTGCCTGGAAAAGGGCTCTCACCGGGGAGCTGTTTTTT. Based on the CDR3 plus reference TRBV30 and TRBJ2-2, the full variable domain is SQTIHQWPATLVQPVGSPLSLECTVEGTSNPNLYWYRQAAGRGLQLLFYSVGIGQISSEVPQNLSASRPQDRQFILSSKKLLLSDSGFYLCAWKRALTGELFFGEGSRLTVL.

The chain carries TRBV6-6 and TRBJ1-2, with D possibly TRBD1 on 5 matching bases. Per the germline V gene, CDR1 is MNHNY and CDR2 is SVGAGI (reference sequence). The CDR3 is 14 amino acids. V lost 4 bases to trimming and J lost 2 bases, with 11 bases between them. The chain's CDR3 is CASSSRGENYGYTF. The CDR3 DNA is TGTGCCAGCAGTTCTAGAGGGGAAAACTATGGCTACACCTTC.